Listed here is a single T cell receptor beta chain. The germline CDR1 and CDR2 sequences are SGHRS and YFSETQ. This CDR3 spans 12 amino acids. V was shortened by 5 bases and J by 0 bases, with 4 bases between the two germline ends. The source of the sample is a study of cytomegalovirus exposure and HLA in healthy donors. The PCR employed 60 Vbeta primers together with 13 Jbeta primers. TCRdb's table, derived via immunoSEQ multiplex PCR, lists solely in-frame clones and lacks some. The sample yields about 120,000 clones, about three quarters seen once. The sample comprised PBMCs. The source of this sequence is a woman aged 40 to 50 in good health and CMV-seropositive. The chain employs TRBV5-1 and TRBJ2-3; no reliable D call. The CDR3 is CASSLSTDTQYF. Here the CDR3 DNA reads TGCGCCAGCAGTCTAAGCACAGATACGCAGTATTTT.